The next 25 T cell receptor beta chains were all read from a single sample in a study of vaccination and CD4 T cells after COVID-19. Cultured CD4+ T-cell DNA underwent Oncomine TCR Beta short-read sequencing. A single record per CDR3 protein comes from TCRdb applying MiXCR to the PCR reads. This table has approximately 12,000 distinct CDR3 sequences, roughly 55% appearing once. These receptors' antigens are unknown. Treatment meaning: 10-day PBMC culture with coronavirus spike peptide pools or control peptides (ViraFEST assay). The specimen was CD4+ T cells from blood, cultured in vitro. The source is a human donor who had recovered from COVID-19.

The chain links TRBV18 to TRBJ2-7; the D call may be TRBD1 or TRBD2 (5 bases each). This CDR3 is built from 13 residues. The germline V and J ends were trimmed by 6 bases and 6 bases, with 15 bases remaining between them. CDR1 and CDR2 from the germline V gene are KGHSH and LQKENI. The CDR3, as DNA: TGTGCCAGCTCCCCGGGGCCGACCAGCGAGCAGTACTTC. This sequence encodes CASSPGPTSEQYF. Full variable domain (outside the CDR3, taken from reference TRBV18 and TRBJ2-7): NAGVMQNPRHLVRRRGQEARLRCSPMKGHSHVYWYRQLPEEGLKFMVYLQKENIIDESGMPKERFSAEFPKEGPSILRIQQVVRGDSAAYFCASSPGPTSEQYFGPGTRLTVT.

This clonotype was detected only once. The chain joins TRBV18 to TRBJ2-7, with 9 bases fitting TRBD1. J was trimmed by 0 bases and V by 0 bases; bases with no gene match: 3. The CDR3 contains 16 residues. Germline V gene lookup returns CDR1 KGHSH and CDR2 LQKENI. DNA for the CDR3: TGTGCCAGCTCACCACCGACAGGGGGTGGCTCCTACGAGCAGTACTTC. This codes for CASSPPTGGGSYEQYF.

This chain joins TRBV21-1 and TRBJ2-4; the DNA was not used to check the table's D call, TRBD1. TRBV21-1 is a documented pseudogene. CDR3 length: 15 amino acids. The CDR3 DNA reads TGTGCCAGCCCTGAAGGGGGAGTGGCCAAAAACATTCAGTACTTC. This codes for CASPEGGVAKNIQYF.

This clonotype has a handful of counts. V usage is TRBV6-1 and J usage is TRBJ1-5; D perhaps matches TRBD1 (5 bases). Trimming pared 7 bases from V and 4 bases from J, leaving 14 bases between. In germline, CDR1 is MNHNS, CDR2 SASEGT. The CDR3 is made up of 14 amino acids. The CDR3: CASTSRGGNQPQHF. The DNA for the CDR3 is TGTGCCAGCACTTCCCGGGGCGGAAATCAGCCCCAGCATTTT.

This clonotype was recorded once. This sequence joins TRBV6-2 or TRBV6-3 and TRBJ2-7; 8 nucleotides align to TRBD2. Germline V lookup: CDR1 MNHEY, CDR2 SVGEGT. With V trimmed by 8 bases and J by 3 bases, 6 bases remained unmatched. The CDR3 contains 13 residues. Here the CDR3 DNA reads TGTGCCAGCGGGGATAGCGGGATCTACGAGCAGTACTTC. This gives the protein CASGDSGIYEQYF.

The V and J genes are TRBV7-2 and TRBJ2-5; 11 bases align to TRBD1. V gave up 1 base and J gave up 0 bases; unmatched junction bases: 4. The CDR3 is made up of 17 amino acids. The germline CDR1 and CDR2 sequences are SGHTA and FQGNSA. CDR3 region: CASSLGGQGAHQETQYF. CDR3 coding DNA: TGTGCCAGCAGCTTAGGAGGACAGGGGGCCCACCAAGAGACCCAGTACTTC.

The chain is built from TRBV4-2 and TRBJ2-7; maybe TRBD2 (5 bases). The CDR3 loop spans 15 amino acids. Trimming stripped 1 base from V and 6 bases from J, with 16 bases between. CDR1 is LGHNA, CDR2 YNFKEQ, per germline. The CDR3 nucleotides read TGTGCCAGCAGCCAAGTAACTAGTGAACCTGGCGAGCAGTACTTC. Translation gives CASSQVTSEPGEQYF.

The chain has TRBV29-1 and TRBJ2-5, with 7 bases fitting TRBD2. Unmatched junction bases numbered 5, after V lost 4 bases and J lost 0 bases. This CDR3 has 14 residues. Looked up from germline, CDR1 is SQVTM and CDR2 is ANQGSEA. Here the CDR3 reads CSVGGGSYQETQYF. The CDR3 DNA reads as TGCAGCGTTGGGGGGGGATCGTACCAAGAGACCCAGTACTTC.

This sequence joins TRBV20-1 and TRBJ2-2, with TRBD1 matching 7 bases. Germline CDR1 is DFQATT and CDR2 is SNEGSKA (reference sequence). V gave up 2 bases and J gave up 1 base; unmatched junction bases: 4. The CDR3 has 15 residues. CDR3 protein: CSARPGTVNTGELFF. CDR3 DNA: TGCAGTGCTAGACCCGGGACAGTGAACACCGGGGAGCTGTTTTTT.

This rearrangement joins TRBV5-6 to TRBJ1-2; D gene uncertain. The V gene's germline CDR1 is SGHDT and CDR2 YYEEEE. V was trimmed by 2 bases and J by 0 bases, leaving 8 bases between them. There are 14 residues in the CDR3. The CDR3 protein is CASSFFRTNYGYTF. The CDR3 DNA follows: TGTGCCAGCAGCTTTTTCCGGACTAACTATGGCTACACCTTC.

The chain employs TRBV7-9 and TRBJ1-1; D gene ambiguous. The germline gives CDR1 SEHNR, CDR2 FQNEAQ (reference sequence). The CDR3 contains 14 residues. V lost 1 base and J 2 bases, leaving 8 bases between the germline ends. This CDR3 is CASSLEASNTEAFF. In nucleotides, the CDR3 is TGTGCCAGCAGCTTAGAGGCCAGTAACACTGAAGCTTTCTTT.

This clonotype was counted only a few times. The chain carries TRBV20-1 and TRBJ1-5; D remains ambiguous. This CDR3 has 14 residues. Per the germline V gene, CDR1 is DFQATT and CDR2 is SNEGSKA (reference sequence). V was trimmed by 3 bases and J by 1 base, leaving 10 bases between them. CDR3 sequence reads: CSARVMVSNQPQHF. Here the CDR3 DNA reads TGCAGTGCTAGGGTCATGGTGAGCAATCAGCCCCAGCATTTT.

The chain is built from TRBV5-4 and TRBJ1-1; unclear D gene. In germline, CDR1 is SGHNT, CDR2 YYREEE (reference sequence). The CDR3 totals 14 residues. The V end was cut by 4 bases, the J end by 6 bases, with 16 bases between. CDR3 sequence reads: CASSPRSGLAEAFF. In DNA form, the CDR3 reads TGTGCCAGCAGCCCGAGGTCCGGGTTGGCTGAAGCTTTCTTT.

CDR3: CASSGLAGSYEQYF. DNA for the CDR3: TGTGCCAGCAGCGGACTAGCGGGATCCTACGAGCAGTACTTC. The V gene is TRBV7-2, the J gene TRBJ2-7; 12 bases are a match to TRBD2. Germline V gene data show CDR1 as SGHTA and CDR2 as FQGNSA. With V trimmed by 5 bases and J by 1 base, 0 bases remained unmatched. The CDR3 length is 14 residues. Filled out from reference TRBV7-2 and TRBJ2-7, the complete variable domain reads GAGVSQSPSNKVTEKGKDVELRCDPISGHTALYWYRQSLGQGLEFLIYFQGNSAPDKSGLPSDRFSAERTGGSVSTLTIQRTQQEDSAVYLCASSGLAGSYEQYFGPGTRLTVT.

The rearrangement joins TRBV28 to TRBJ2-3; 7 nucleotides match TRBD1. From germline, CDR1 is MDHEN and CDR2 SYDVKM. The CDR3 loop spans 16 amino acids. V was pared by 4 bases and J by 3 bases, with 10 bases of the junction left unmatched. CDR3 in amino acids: CASSSDRATRTDTQYF. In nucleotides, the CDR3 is TGTGCCAGCAGTTCCGACAGGGCGACTCGGACAGATACGCAGTATTTT.

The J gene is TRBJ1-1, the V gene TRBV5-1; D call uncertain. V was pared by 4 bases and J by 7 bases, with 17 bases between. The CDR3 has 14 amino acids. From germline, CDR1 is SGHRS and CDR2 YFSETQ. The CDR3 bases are TGCGCCAGCAGCGGCTGGGGAGGCTCGGTTGAAGCTTTCTTT. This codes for CASSGWGGSVEAFF.

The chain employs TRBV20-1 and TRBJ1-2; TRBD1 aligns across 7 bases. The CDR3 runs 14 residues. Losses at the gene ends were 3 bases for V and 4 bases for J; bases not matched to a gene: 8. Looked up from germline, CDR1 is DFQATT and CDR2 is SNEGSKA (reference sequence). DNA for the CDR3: TGCAGTGCTAGTGATTGGACAGGTTTCTATGGCTACACCTTC. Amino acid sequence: CSASDWTGFYGYTF.

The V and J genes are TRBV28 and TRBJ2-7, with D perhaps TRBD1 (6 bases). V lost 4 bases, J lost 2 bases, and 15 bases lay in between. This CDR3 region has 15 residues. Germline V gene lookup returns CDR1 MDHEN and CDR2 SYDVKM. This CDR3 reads CASSSHSGTTYEQYF. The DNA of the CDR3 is TGTGCCAGCAGTTCACACTCCGGGACAACCTACGAGCAGTACTTC.

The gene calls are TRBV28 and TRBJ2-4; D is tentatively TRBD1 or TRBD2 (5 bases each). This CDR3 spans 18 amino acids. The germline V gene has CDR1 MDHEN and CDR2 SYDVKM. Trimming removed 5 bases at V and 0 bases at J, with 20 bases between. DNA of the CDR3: TGTGCCAGCAGTCCGGTGGGGGTGGGCTGGGGAGCCAAAAACATTCAGTACTTC. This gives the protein CASSPVGVGWGAKNIQYF.

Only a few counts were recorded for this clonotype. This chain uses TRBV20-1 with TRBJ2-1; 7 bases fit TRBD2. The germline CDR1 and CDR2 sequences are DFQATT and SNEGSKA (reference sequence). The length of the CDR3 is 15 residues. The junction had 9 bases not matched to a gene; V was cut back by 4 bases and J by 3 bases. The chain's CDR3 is CSATESGNVYNEQFF. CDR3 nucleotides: TGCAGTGCTACAGAAAGCGGGAACGTCTACAATGAGCAGTTCTTC.

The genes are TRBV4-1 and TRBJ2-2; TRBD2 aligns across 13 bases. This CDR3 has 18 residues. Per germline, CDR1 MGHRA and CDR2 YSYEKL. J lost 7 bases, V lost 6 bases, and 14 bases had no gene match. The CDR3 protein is CASRRTSGSKVNGGELFF. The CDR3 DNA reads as TGCGCCAGCAGGAGGACTAGCGGGAGTAAGGTTAATGGCGGGGAGCTGTTTTTT.

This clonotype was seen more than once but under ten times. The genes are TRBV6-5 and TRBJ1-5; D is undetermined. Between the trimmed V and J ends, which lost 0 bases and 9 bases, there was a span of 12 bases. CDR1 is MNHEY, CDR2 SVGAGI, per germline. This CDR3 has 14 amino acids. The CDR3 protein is CASSYSAYSLPQHF. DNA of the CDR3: TGTGCCAGCAGTTACTCGGCGTACTCTCTGCCCCAGCATTTT.

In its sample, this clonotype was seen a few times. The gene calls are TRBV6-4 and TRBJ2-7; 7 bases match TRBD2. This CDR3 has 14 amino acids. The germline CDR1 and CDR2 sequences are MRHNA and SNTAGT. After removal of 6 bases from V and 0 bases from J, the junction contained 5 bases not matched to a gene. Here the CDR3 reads CASRAERDSYEQYF. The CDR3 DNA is TGTGCCAGCAGAGCCGAGCGGGACTCCTACGAGCAGTACTTC.

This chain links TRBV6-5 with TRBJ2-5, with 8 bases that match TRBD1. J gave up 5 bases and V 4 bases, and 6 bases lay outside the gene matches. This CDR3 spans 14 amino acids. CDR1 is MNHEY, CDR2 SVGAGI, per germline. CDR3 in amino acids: CASSFQGADETQYF. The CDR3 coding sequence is TGTGCCAGCAGTTTTCAGGGGGCTGACGAGACCCAGTACTTC.

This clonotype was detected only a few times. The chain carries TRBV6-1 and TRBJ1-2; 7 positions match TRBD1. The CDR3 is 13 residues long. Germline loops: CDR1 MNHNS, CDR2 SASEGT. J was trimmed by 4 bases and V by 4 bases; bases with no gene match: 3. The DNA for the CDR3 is TGTGCCAGCAGTGTCGGGACAGCCTATGGCTACACCTTC. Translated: CASSVGTAYGYTF.